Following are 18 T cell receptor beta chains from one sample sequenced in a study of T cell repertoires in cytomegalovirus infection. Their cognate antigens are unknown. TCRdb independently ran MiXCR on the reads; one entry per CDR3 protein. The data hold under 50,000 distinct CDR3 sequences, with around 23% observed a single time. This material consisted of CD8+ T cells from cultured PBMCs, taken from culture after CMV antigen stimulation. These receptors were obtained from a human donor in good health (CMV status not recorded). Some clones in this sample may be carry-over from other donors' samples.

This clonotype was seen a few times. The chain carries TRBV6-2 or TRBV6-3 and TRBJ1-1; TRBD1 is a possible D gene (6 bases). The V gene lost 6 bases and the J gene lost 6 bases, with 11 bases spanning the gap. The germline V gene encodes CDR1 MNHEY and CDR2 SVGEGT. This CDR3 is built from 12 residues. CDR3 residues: CASSQGGAEAFF. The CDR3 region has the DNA TGTGCCAGCAGCCAAGGGGGTGCTGAAGCTTTCTTT.

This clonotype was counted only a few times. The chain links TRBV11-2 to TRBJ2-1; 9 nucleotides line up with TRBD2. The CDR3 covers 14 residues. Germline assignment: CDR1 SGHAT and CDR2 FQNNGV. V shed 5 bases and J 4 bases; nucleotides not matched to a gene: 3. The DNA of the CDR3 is TGTGCCAGCAGCCTAGCGGGATTATACAATGAGCAGTTCTTC. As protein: CASSLAGLYNEQFF.

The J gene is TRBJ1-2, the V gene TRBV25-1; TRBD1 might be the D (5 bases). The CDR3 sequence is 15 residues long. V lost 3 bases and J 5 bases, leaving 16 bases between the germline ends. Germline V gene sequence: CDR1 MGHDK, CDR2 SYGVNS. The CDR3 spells CASSDRGGGSYGYTF. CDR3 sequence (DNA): TGTGCCAGCAGTGACCGTGGGGGGGGTAGTTATGGCTACACCTTC.

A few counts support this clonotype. This CDR3 is CSARADAVSGNTIYF. In DNA, the CDR3 is TGCAGTGCTAGAGCCGACGCGGTCTCTGGAAACACCATATATTTT. The V and J genes are TRBV20-1 and TRBJ1-3; D call uncertain. This CDR3 has 15 amino acids. CDR1 is DFQATT and CDR2 is SNEGSKA in the germline V gene (reference sequence). Trimming cost V 1 base and J 0 bases, with 10 bases left between them.

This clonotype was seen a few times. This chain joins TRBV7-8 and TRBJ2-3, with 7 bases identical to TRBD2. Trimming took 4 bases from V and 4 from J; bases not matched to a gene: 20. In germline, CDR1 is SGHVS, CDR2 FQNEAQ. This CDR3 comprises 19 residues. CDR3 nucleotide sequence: TGTGCCAGCAGCTCCCCGGAGATTGCGGGAGTCTTCTGGGCAGATACGCAGTATTTT. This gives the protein CASSSPEIAGVFWADTQYF.

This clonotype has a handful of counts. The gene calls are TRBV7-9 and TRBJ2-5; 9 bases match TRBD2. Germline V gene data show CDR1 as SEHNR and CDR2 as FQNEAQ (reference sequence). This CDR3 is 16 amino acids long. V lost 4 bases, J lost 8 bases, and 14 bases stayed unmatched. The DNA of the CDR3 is TGTGCCAGCAGCTCCGCTAGCGGGGTACCAAGAGAAACCCAGTACTTC. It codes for CASSSASGVPRETQYF.

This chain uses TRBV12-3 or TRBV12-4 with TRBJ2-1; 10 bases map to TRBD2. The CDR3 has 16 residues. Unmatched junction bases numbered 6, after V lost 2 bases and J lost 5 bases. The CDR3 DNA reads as TGTGCCAGCAGTTTACAAGCGGGAGGGCCCGACAATGAGCAGTTCTTC. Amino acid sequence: CASSLQAGGPDNEQFF.

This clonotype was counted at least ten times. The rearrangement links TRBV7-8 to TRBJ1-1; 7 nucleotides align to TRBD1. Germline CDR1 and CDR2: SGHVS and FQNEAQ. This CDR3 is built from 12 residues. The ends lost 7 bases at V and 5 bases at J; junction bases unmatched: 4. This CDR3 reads CASIRGNTEAFF. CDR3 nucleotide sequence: TGTGCCAGCATCAGGGGGAATACTGAAGCTTTCTTT.

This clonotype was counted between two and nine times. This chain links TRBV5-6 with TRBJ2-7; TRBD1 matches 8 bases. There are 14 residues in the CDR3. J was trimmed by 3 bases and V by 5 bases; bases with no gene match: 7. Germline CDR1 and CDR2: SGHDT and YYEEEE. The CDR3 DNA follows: TGTGCCAGCAGAGCCACCGGGACAGGCTACGAGCAGTACTTC. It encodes CASRATGTGYEQYF.

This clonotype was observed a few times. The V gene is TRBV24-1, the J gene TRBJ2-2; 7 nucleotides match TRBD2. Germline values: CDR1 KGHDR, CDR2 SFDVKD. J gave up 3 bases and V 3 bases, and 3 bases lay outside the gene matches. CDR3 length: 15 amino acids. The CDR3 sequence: CATSDAGVDTGELFF. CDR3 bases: TGTGCCACCAGTGATGCGGGAGTAGACACCGGGGAGCTGTTTTTT.

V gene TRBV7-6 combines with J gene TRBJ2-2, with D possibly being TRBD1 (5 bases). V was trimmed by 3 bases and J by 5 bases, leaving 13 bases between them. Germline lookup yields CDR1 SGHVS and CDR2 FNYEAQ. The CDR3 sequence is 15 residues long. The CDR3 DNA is TGTGCCAGCAGCTTCATCAGGGAATATACCGGGGAGCTGTTTTTT. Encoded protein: CASSFIREYTGELFF.

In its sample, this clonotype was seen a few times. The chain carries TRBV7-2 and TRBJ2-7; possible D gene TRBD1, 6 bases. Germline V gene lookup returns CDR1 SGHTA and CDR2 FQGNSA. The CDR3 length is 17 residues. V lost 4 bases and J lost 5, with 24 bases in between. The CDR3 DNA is TGTGCCAGCAGCTCTTACAGCGGACAGACCCCCTGGCACGAGCAGTACTTC. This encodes CASSSYSGQTPWHEQYF.

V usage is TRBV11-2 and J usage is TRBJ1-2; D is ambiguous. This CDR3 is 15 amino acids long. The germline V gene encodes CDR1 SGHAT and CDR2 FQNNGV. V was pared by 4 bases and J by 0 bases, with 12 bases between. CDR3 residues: CASSSLGLSNYGYTF. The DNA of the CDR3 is TGTGCCAGCAGCTCCTTAGGGCTCTCTAACTATGGCTACACCTTC. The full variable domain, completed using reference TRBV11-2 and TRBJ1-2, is EAGVAQSPRYKIIEKRQSVAFWCNPISGHATLYWYQQILGQGPKLLIQFQNNGVVDDSQLPKDRFSAERLKGVDSTLKIQPAKLEDSAVYLCASSSLGLSNYGYTFGSGTRLTVV.

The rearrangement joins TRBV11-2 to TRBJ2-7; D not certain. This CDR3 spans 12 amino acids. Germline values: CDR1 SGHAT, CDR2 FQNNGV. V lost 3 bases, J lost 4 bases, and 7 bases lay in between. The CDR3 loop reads CASSFKLYEQYF. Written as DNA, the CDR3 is TGTGCCAGCAGCTTTAAGCTTTACGAGCAGTACTTC. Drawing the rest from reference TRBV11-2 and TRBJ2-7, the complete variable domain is EAGVAQSPRYKIIEKRQSVAFWCNPISGHATLYWYQQILGQGPKLLIQFQNNGVVDDSQLPKDRFSAERLKGVDSTLKIQPAKLEDSAVYLCASSFKLYEQYFGPGTRLTVT.

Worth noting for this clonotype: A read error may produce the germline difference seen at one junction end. DNA of the CDR3: TGTGCCACCAGCGTAGACGGGAAGAGCTCTGGAAACACCATATATTTT. This codes for CATSVDGKSSGNTIYF. The chain has TRBV9 and TRBJ1-3, with D unresolved. The CDR3 totals 16 residues. Germline CDR1 and CDR2: SGDLS and YYNGEE.

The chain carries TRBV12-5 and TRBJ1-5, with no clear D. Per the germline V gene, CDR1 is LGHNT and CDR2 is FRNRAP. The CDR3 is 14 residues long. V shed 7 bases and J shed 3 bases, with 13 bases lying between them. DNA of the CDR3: TGTGCTAGTGCCCCCGCCATTAACAATCAGCCCCAGCATTTT. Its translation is CASAPAINNQPQHF.

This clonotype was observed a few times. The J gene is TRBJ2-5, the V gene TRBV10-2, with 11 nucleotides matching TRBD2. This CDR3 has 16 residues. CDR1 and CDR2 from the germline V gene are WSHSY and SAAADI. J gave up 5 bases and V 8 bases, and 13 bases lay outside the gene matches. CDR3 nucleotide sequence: TGCGCCAGCCCGGGCCCACTAGCGGGAGAGGATGAGACCCAGTACTTC. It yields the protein CASPGPLAGEDETQYF.

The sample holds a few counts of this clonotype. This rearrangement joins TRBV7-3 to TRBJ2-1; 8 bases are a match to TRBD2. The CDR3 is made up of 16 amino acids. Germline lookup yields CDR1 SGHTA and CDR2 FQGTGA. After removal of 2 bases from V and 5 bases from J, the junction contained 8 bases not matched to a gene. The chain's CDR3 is CASSLGGRGENNEQFF. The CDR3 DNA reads TGTGCCAGCAGCTTAGGAGGGCGGGGGGAAAACAATGAGCAGTTCTTC.